This T cell receptor (beta chain) was profiled in a study of Ad26.COV2.S vaccination and SARS-CoV-2 variants. Overall study context: Administration of Ad26.COV2.S was intramuscular, either once or twice 56 days apart.

The treatment is: over 15 received Ad26.COV2.S at low or high dose, single or two shots; about 5 received placebo; per-sample allocation not given. Sampling was performed 63 days after the first vaccine or placebo injection. Assay: immunoSEQ multiplex PCR; the TCRdb copy retains only in-frame clones and omits some. The sample yields roughly 380,000 clones, roughly 88% seen once. Germline V gene sequence: CDR1 MGHRA, CDR2 YSYEKL. V was shortened by 0 bases and J by 0 bases, with 14 bases between the two germline ends. The CDR3 runs to 17 residues. The chain carries TRBV4-1 and TRBJ1-1; D perhaps matches TRBD1 (6 bases). The sequences come from peripheral blood, collected in a trial of Ad26.COV2.S vaccine versus placebo. The clonotype originates from a person between 18 and 65 years old who received the Ad26.COV2.S COVID-19 vaccine or a placebo. Here the CDR3 reads CASSQEGGRGLNTEAFF. The CDR3 DNA is TGCGCCAGCAGCCAAGAGGGAGGCAGGGGTCTGAACACTGAAGCTTTCTTT.